One and the same sample provided the 24 T cell receptor beta chains below, sequenced in a study of T-cell reconstitution after alpha-beta-depleted transplantation in children. Unique molecular identifiers were used in preparing the TCRbeta library. TCRdb ran MiXCR on the PCR reads and lists one entry per CDR3 protein. The sample lists fewer than 700,000 distinct CDR3 sequences, 10% to 15% occurring once. The sequencing used PBMCs, mostly from graft donor cells, collected 360 days after TCRalphabeta/CD19-depleted stem cell transplant. The receptor source for this set is a male patient younger than 18 who had a stem cell transplant for acute myeloid leukemia, so the T cells may come from the graft donor.

This clonotype was observed at least ten times. The rearrangement links TRBV28 to TRBJ1-5; D ambiguous. Germline V gives CDR1 MDHEN, CDR2 SYDVKM. CDR3 length: 12 amino acids. V shed 3 bases and J shed 5 bases, with 5 bases lying between them. DNA for the CDR3: TGTGCCAGCAGTTTCGACTATCAGCCCCAGCATTTT. The encoded protein is CASSFDYQPQHF.

The chain has TRBV24-1 and TRBJ2-1; TRBD2 aligns across 11 bases. The CDR3 extends over 17 amino acids. The germline V gene has CDR1 KGHDR and CDR2 SFDVKD. Unmatched junction bases numbered 4, after V lost 3 bases and J lost 1 base. The CDR3 nucleotides are TGTGCCACCAGTGATCCCCGACTAGCGGGATCCTACAATGAGCAGTTCTTC. This codes for CATSDPRLAGSYNEQFF.

This clonotype was recorded many times. The rearrangement uses TRBV5-1 and TRBJ2-1, with D unclear. Germline CDR1 and CDR2: SGHRS and YFSETQ. V lost 2 bases and J 4 bases, leaving 10 bases between the germline ends. CDR3 length equals 14 residues. CDR3 bases: TGCGCCAGCAGCTTTCAGGCGCAATACAATGAGCAGTTCTTC. Its protein product is CASSFQAQYNEQFF. The full variable domain, completed using reference TRBV5-1 and TRBJ2-1, is KAGVTQTPRYLIKTRGQQVTLSCSPISGHRSVSWYQQTPGQGLQFLFEYFSETQRNKGNFPGRFSGRQFSNSRSEMNVSTLELGDSALYLCASSFQAQYNEQFFGPGTRLTVL.

This clonotype was observed many times. V is TRBV20-1 and J is TRBJ2-7, with 9 bases identical to TRBD2. The CDR3 is 17 residues long. CDR1 DFQATT and CDR2 SNEGSKA come from the germline V gene (reference sequence). J was trimmed by 2 bases and V by 2 bases; bases with no gene match: 13. CDR3 sequence: CSARPLLAGRIPYEQYF. CDR3 in DNA: TGCAGTGCTAGACCCTTACTAGCGGGCAGGATCCCCTACGAGCAGTACTTC.

The sample holds a few counts of this clonotype. This chain joins TRBV20-1 and TRBJ1-1; TRBD1 might be the D (6 bases). The V gene's germline CDR1 is DFQATT and CDR2 SNEGSKA (reference sequence). This CDR3 contains 15 residues. Trimming took 0 bases from V and 3 from J, leaving 14 bases between them. CDR3 loop: CSARDPPGADTEAFF. CDR3 coding DNA: TGCAGTGCTAGAGATCCCCCGGGGGCGGACACTGAAGCTTTCTTT.

This chain uses TRBV30 with TRBJ1-1; no reliable D call. Deletions cut 5 bases from V and 8 bases from J, with 21 bases between. From germline, CDR1 is GTSNPN and CDR2 SVGIG (reference sequence). The CDR3 extends over 14 amino acids. The CDR3 loop is CAWLGLSRTPEAFF. In DNA, the CDR3 is TGTGCCTGGTTGGGTCTTTCGAGGACGCCCGAAGCTTTCTTT. The whole variable domain, remainder taken from reference TRBV30 and TRBJ1-1, is SQTIHQWPATLVQPVGSPLSLECTVEGTSNPNLYWYRQAAGRGLQLLFYSVGIGQISSEVPQNLSASRPQDRQFILSSKKLLLSDSGFYLCAWLGLSRTPEAFFGQGTRLTVV.

This clonotype has at least ten counts. The CDR3 coding sequence is TGTGCCAGCAGCCAAGATCAGGGTAGCGGGGTGGCCCCAGATACGCAGTATTTT. Amino acid sequence: CASSQDQGSGVAPDTQYF. The rearrangement links TRBV4-2 to TRBJ2-3; TRBD2 aligns across 8 bases. This CDR3 is 18 amino acids long. Trimming cost V 0 bases and J 4 bases; bases outside gene matches: 12. The V gene's germline CDR1 is LGHNA and CDR2 YNFKEQ.

This clonotype appeared many times. The genes are TRBV10-3 and TRBJ2-2; no firm D call. This CDR3 region has 14 residues. V was shortened by 2 bases and J by 0 bases, with 4 bases between the two germline ends. Germline V CDR1 and CDR2: ENHRY, SYGVKD. CDR3 bases: TGTGCCATCAGTGAGAGTCCGAACACCGGGGAGCTGTTTTTT. It yields the protein CAISESPNTGELFF.

The chain recombines TRBV7-2 with TRBJ1-4; no reliable D call. The CDR3 sequence is 17 residues long. Germline values: CDR1 SGHTA, CDR2 FQGNSA. Trimming took off 1 base at V and 5 bases at J, with 17 bases between the two ends. The CDR3 nucleotides are TGTGCCAGCAGCTTAGGGCTTTCAGGCCTAGGAAATGAAAAACTGTTTTTT. Amino acid sequence: CASSLGLSGLGNEKLFF.

This clonotype appeared a few times. The chain has TRBV5-1 and TRBJ2-3; tentative D call: TRBD2 (6 bases). This CDR3 spans 16 amino acids. Germline V gene lookup returns CDR1 SGHRS and CDR2 YFSETQ. V shed 4 bases and J shed 2 bases, with 17 bases lying between them. The CDR3 region has the DNA TGCGCCAGCAGCCTTGGGGGGAGCGTCCTCACAGATACGCAGTATTTT. Protein sequence: CASSLGGSVLTDTQYF. Filled out from reference TRBV5-1 and TRBJ2-3, the complete variable domain reads KAGVTQTPRYLIKTRGQQVTLSCSPISGHRSVSWYQQTPGQGLQFLFEYFSETQRNKGNFPGRFSGRQFSNSRSEMNVSTLELGDSALYLCASSLGGSVLTDTQYFGPGTRLTVL.

This clonotype has a handful of counts. V and J are TRBV25-1 and TRBJ2-1, with 8 nucleotides matching TRBD1. Germline values: CDR1 MGHDK, CDR2 SYGVNS. V lost 4 bases to trimming and J lost 10 bases; unmatched junction nucleotides: 12. The CDR3 runs to 15 residues. The CDR3, as DNA: TGTGCCAGCAGTGTACCGGGACAGGTCGTTGGGGAGCAGTTCTTC. Residues: CASSVPGQVVGEQFF.

The chain employs TRBV20-1 and TRBJ2-2; the match to TRBD1 covers 8 bases. J lost 0 bases, V lost 4 bases, and 1 base had no gene match. Germline values: CDR1 DFQATT, CDR2 SNEGSKA (reference sequence). The CDR3 spans 14 residues. CDR3 sequence (DNA): TGCAGTGCTAAGGACAGGGCGAACACCGGGGAGCTGTTTTTT. It codes for CSAKDRANTGELFF.

The chain joins TRBV11-2 to TRBJ2-4; TRBD1 agrees at 7 bases. The CDR3 loop spans 18 amino acids. Germline V gives CDR1 SGHAT, CDR2 FQNNGV. The V and J ends lost 1 base and 3 bases, in that order; junction bases with no gene match: 12. The CDR3 here is CASSLGTGALGDKNIQYF. The CDR3 bases are TGTGCCAGCAGCTTAGGCACAGGGGCCCTTGGAGACAAAAACATTCAGTACTTC.

This clonotype appeared many times. J is TRBJ2-7 and V is TRBV9, with 11 positions matching TRBD2. CDR1 SGDLS and CDR2 YYNGEE come from the germline V gene. The CDR3 is 16 residues long. The ends lost 1 base at V and 4 bases at J; junction bases unmatched: 7. Here the CDR3 DNA reads TGTGCCAGCAGCGTATCCGGGACTAGCGGAGCTTACGAGCAGTACTTC. It encodes CASSVSGTSGAYEQYF.

This chain uses TRBV27 with TRBJ2-5; 14 nucleotides align to TRBD2. Germline trimming cut 2 bases from V and 5 bases from J; bases unmatched to any gene: 7. The CDR3 has 17 amino acids. Looked up from germline, CDR1 is MNHEY and CDR2 is SMNVEV (reference sequence). This chain's CDR3 is CASSLRLAGGTSETQYF. In DNA form, the CDR3 reads TGTGCCAGCAGTTTAAGACTAGCGGGAGGGACCAGCGAGACCCAGTACTTC.

This clonotype was seen ten or more times. The J gene is TRBJ2-1, the V gene TRBV7-9; D tentatively reads TRBD1 or TRBD2 (5 bases each). Germline CDR1 and CDR2: SEHNR and FQNEAQ (reference sequence). The CDR3 is 13 amino acids. The ends were cut back, 3 bases at V and 6 bases at J, with 9 bases in the middle. The CDR3 DNA sequence: TGTGCCAGCAGCTTGGCTGGGGGCAATGAGCAGTTCTTC. Amino acid sequence: CASSLAGGNEQFF.

This clonotype was observed at least ten times. J is TRBJ2-7 and V is TRBV29-1; 7 nucleotides agree with TRBD2. The CDR3 length is 15 residues. The trim removed 4 bases at V and 2 bases at J, leaving 11 bases unmatched. Germline V CDR1 and CDR2: SQVTM, ANQGSEA. CDR3 loop: CSVVEGGRVAYEQYF. DNA of the CDR3: TGCAGCGTTGTCGAAGGCGGGAGAGTAGCCTACGAGCAGTACTTC.

The chain combines TRBV7-2 with TRBJ2-3, with 10 bases identical to TRBD2. V gave up 4 bases and J gave up 5 bases; unmatched junction bases: 9. The CDR3 is 16 residues long. CDR1 is SGHTA, CDR2 FQGNSA, per germline. CDR3 protein: CASSSDLSGRIDTQYF. DNA of the CDR3: TGTGCCAGCAGCTCTGACCTTAGCGGGAGGATAGATACGCAGTATTTT.

This clonotype was counted many times. The CDR3 region has the DNA TGTGCCAGCAGCCGAGACAGGGGGATCACTGAAGCTTTCTTT. It codes for CASSRDRGITEAFF. The chain combines TRBV5-5 with TRBJ1-1; 9 nucleotides match TRBD1. CDR1 and CDR2 (germline): SGHKS, YYEKEE (reference sequence). With 4 bases clipped from V and 4 bases from J, the junction kept 5 bases outside the gene matches. The CDR3 covers 14 residues.

This clonotype has just a few counts. This chain connects TRBV20-1 to TRBJ2-3; 7 nucleotides agree with TRBD2. V lost 4 bases to trimming and J lost 2 bases; unmatched junction nucleotides: 9. This CDR3 spans 15 amino acids. Per the germline V gene, CDR1 is DFQATT and CDR2 is SNEGSKA (reference sequence). The CDR3 nucleotides are TGCAGTGCTACCTCTGGGAGGGCCGACACAGATACGCAGTATTTT. Translated: CSATSGRADTDTQYF.

The rearrangement joins TRBV5-1 to TRBJ2-1; TRBD1 agrees at 7 bases. The CDR3 consists of 15 residues. CDR1 is SGHRS, CDR2 YFSETQ, per germline. The V and J ends lost 9 bases and 0 bases, in that order; junction bases with no gene match: 9. The CDR3 nucleotides are TGCGCCATCCCCCGAGGGGGCAGCTCCTACAATGAGCAGTTCTTC. This translates into CAIPRGGSSYNEQFF.

This clonotype was counted between two and nine times. This chain uses TRBV9 with TRBJ2-3, with unresolved D. Germline-derived CDR1 and CDR2 are SGDLS and YYNGEE. The CDR3 loop spans 17 amino acids. The germline V and J ends were trimmed by 2 bases and 1 base, with 17 bases remaining between them. CDR3 amino acids: CASSVPDLRYGTDTQYF. CDR3 nucleotide sequence: TGTGCCAGCAGCGTCCCCGACCTGAGATACGGCACAGATACGCAGTATTTT.

This clonotype was picked up a small number of times. The chain recombines TRBV20-1 with TRBJ2-5; TRBD2 agrees at 16 bases. Germline CDR1 reads DFQATT; CDR2 reads SNEGSKA (reference sequence). The CDR3 is 18 amino acids. Trimming cost V 2 bases and J 2 bases; bases outside gene matches: 8. Written as DNA, the CDR3 is TGCAGTGCTAGAAGGGGACTAGCGGGAGGGCTGAGGCAAGAGACCCAGTACTTC. Protein sequence: CSARRGLAGGLRQETQYF.

This chain links TRBV5-1 with TRBJ2-1; 11 bases agree with TRBD2. Germline V gene sequence: CDR1 SGHRS, CDR2 YFSETQ. Germline trimming cut 0 bases from V and 0 bases from J; bases unmatched to any gene: 2. This CDR3 is 17 amino acids long. CDR3 bases: TGCGCCAGCAGCTTGGTGGGACTAGCGGCCTCCTACAATGAGCAGTTCTTC. Protein product: CASSLVGLAASYNEQFF.